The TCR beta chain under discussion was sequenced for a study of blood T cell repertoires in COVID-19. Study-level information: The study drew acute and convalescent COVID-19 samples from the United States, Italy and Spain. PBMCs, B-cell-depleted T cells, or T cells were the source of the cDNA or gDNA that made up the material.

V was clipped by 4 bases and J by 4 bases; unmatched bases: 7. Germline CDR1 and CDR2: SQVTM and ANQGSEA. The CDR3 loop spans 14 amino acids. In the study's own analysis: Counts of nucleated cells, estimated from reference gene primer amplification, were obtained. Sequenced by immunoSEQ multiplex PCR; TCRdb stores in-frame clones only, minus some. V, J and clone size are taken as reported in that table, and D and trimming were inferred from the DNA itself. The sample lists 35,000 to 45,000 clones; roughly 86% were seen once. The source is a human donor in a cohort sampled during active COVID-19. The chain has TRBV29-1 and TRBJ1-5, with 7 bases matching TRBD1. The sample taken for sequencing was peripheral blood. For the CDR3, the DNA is TGCAGCGTTGGGGGGCCGGGACAGAATCAGCCCCAGCATTTT. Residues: CSVGGPGQNQPQHF.